One and the same sample provided the 22 T cell receptor beta chains below, sequenced in a study of T cells in women clearing cervical HPV infection. The table came from immunoSEQ multiplex PCR; TCRdb's copy has only in-frame clones and leaves some out. The listing records around 31,000 clones. Sequencing was done on a sample of blood buffy coat. The origin of the receptors is a woman aged 18-69 years with a cervical HPV16 infection that either progressed to CIN3+ or cleared (not recorded which).

Comment on this clone: From the germline J gene comes the end of the CDR3, since the read stops 3 residues before it. The chain couples TRBV11-2 to TRBJ1-5, with unresolved D. The germline CDR1 and CDR2 sequences are SGHAT and FQNNGV. Trimming cost V 1 base and J 5 bases, with 6 bases left between them. The CDR3 has 13 amino acids. The part of the CDR3 DNA that was read is TGTGCCAGCAGCTTAGTACTAGATCAGCCC. Translated, it gives CASSLVLDQP. The full CDR3 is CASSLVLDQPQHF.

Concerning this clone: Sequencing ends 3 residues short of the CDR3 end; the germline J gene provides the rest. The gene calls are TRBV6-1 and TRBJ2-7, with D unclear. The CDR3 runs to 13 residues. Germline values: CDR1 MNHNS, CDR2 SASEGT. V was clipped by 3 bases and J by 1 base, with 7 bases between them. The CDR3 here is CASSDSPSYEQYF. The CDR3 bases that were read are TGTGCCAGCAGTGATAGTCCTTCCTACGAG.

Details on this clone: The DNA ends 3 residues before the CDR3 does, and the rest of the CDR3 is filled in from the germline J gene. The gene calls are TRBV19 and TRBJ1-2, with TRBD1 matching over 7 bases. The CDR3 covers 13 residues. The germline CDR1 and CDR2 sequences are LNHDA and SQIVND (reference sequence). The V and J ends lost 7 bases and 4 bases, in that order; junction bases with no gene match: 6. The CDR3 protein is CASTIGDSYGYTF. Incomplete CDR3 DNA: TGTGCCAGTACCATAGGGGACAGCTATGGC. The whole variable domain, remainder taken from reference TRBV19 and TRBJ1-2, is DGGITQSPKYLFRKEGQNVTLSCEQNLNHDAMYWYRQDPGQGLRLIYYSQIVNDFQKGDIAEGYSVSREKKESFPLTVTSAQKNPTAFYLCASTIGDSYGYTFGSGTRLTVV.

Details on this clone: Read sequence stops 3 residues before the CDR3 end, and the germline J gene provides the missing end. Other DNA sequences of this sample code for an identical CDR3. The chain combines TRBV7-3 with TRBJ1-3, with D maybe TRBD1 (5 bases). The V end lost 5 bases, the J end lost 2 bases, and 10 bases lay between the germline ends. This CDR3 region has 14 residues. CDR1 is SGHTA and CDR2 is FQGTGA in the germline V gene. The sequenced part of the CDR3 DNA is TGTGCCAGCAGCCCTTCGACAGCTGGAAACACC. Its translation: CASSPSTAGNT. The CDR3, in full, reads CASSPSTAGNTIYF.

A word on this clone: The read falls 3 residues short of the CDR3 end, and the missing part is taken from the germline J gene. The V call is TRBV20-1, the J call TRBJ1-6, with a possible D match to TRBD1 (5 bases). The CDR3 is 16 residues long. Germline V lookup: CDR1 DFQATT, CDR2 SNEGSKA (reference sequence). Trimming removed 2 bases from V and 4 bases from J, with 15 bases in between. The part of the CDR3 DNA that was read is TGCAGTGCTAGACCCACCACGGGGGAATATAATTCACCC. Amino acids: CSARPTTGEYNSP. The entire CDR3 sequence reads CSARPTTGEYNSPLHF.

A word on this clone: The read ends 3 residues shy of where the CDR3 ends; the end is completed using the germline J gene. J is TRBJ2-3 and V is TRBV20-1; TRBD2 agrees at 9 bases. CDR1 is DFQATT, CDR2 SNEGSKA, per germline (reference sequence). V was pared by 0 bases and J by 5 bases, with 6 bases of the junction left unmatched. This CDR3 region has 15 residues. The CDR3 region is CSARDAGGPGDTQYF. Incomplete CDR3 DNA: TGCAGTGCTAGAGATGCGGGGGGGCCGGGAGATACG.

Worth noting for this clone: The read is 3 residues too short to cover the CDR3 end, so that end is filled in from the germline J gene. This chain links TRBV14 with TRBJ2-1, with a weak D call TRBD1 (6 bases). Trimming stripped 4 bases from V and 8 bases from J, with 15 bases between. This CDR3 has 14 residues. CDR1 SGHDN and CDR2 FVKESK come from the germline V gene. The CDR3 DNA, read in part, is TGTGCCAGCAGCCTCTTCGTTGGGGGCGATGAG. Its translation: CASSLFVGGDE. The CDR3 as a whole reads CASSLFVGGDEQFF.

On this clone: The read is 3 residues too short to cover the CDR3 end, so that end is filled in from the germline J gene. The chain combines TRBV24-1 with TRBJ2-6; D remains ambiguous. CDR1 KGHDR and CDR2 SFDVKD come from the germline V gene. The CDR3 is 13 amino acids. V was clipped by 10 bases and J by 4 bases, with 10 bases between them. The CDR3 protein is CATSSRGANVLTF. The sequenced part of the CDR3 DNA is TGTGCCACTTCTTCCAGGGGGGCCAACGTC.

As to this clone: The observed sequence ends 3 residues before the CDR3 terminus, with the missing tail filled in from the germline J gene. Other DNA sequences in this sample translate to the same CDR3. V is TRBV5-1 and J is TRBJ2-5; 8 bases fit TRBD1. This CDR3 is built from 15 residues. Trimming took 0 bases from V and 5 from J; bases not matched to a gene: 6. Germline V CDR1 and CDR2: SGHRS, YFSETQ. CDR3 DNA (partial): TGCGCCAGCAGCTTGGCCGGACAGGGTGGGGAGACC. It translates to CASSLAGQGGET. The CDR3 in full is CASSLAGQGGETQYF.

For this clone: The CDR3 end falls 3 residues outside the read, so it is completed with the germline J gene. The chain combines TRBV20-1 with TRBJ1-2, with TRBD1 matching over 7 bases. The V and J ends lost 3 bases and 2 bases, in that order; junction bases with no gene match: 15. Per the germline V gene, CDR1 is DFQATT and CDR2 is SNEGSKA (reference sequence). The CDR3 has 17 amino acids. The CDR3 sequence: CSASGTGEKGLNYGYTF. The CDR3 bases that were read are TGCAGTGCTAGCGGAACAGGGGAGAAGGGCCTAAACTATGGC.

As to this clone: Read coverage stops 3 residues before the CDR3 terminus; the germline J gene supplies the remainder. The V gene is TRBV23-1, the J gene TRBJ1-4, with 9 bases that match TRBD1. TRBV23-1 is assigned to the ORF class and has an uncertain function. CDR3 length: 17 amino acids. Partial CDR3 DNA: TGCGCCAGCAGTCAATATGCGGGGACAGGGTATAATTCACCA. Its translation is CASSQYAGTGYNSP. Given in full, the CDR3 is CASSQYAGTGYNSPLFF.

As regards this clone: The sequenced fragment ends 3 residues before the CDR3 boundary, so the rest is inferred from the germline J gene. This rearrangement joins TRBV5-4 to TRBJ2-3; TRBD2 might be the D (6 bases). The CDR3 consists of 15 residues. V lost 0 bases and J 1 base, leaving 9 bases between the germline ends. Germline assignment: CDR1 SGHNT and CDR2 YYREEE (reference sequence). The CDR3 DNA, read in part, is TGTGCCAGCAGCTTGGGCGGGGTTGGCACAGATACG. Its protein product is CASSLGGVGTDT. The full CDR3 is CASSLGGVGTDTQYF.

Worth noting for this clone: The CDR3 end lies 3 residues beyond the end of the read and is filled in from the germline J gene. The rearrangement joins TRBV6-1 to TRBJ2-1; D is possibly TRBD1 (7 bases). V lost 3 bases, J lost 2 bases, and 11 bases lay in between. This CDR3 has 15 amino acids. The germline CDR1 and CDR2 sequences are MNHNS and SASEGT. CDR3 bases read: TGTGCCAGCAGTGATGGAGGGGGCCCCTACAATGAG. Amino acid sequence: CASSDGGGPYNE. The entire CDR3 is CASSDGGGPYNEQFF.

On this clone itself: With the read ending 3 residues before the CDR3 end, the germline J gene is used to fill in that end. The chain uses TRBV2 and TRBJ2-5, with 10 bases lining up with TRBD2. CDR3 length: 16 amino acids. In germline, CDR1 is SNHLY, CDR2 FYNNEI. The V and J ends lost 5 bases and 5 bases, in that order; junction bases with no gene match: 11. The covered CDR3 bases are TGTGCCAGCAGTTTGCTACTAGCGGGGTCGGGGGAGACC. As protein: CASSLLLAGSGET. The entire CDR3 protein reads CASSLLLAGSGETQYF.

On this clone itself: The CDR3 end is not reached by the read, which stops 3 residues before it; the germline J gene fills it in. V is TRBV30 and J is TRBJ2-1; 11 bases align to TRBD1. Unmatched junction bases numbered 5, after V lost 3 bases and J lost 1 base. This CDR3 is built from 16 residues. CDR1 GTSNPN and CDR2 SVGIG come from the germline V gene (reference sequence). CDR3 protein: CAWRGTGGRSYNEQFF. CDR3 DNA (partial): TGTGCCTGGAGGGGGACAGGGGGTCGGTCCTACAATGAG.

Remarks on this clone: From the germline J gene comes the end of the CDR3, since the read stops 3 residues before it. J is TRBJ2-4 and V is TRBV7-9; D is unresolved. Looked up from germline, CDR1 is SEHNR and CDR2 is FQNEAQ (reference sequence). CDR3 size: 13 residues. The CDR3 region is CASSLNRNYGQYF. CDR3 DNA (partial): TGTGCCAGCAGCTTAAACCGGAACTATGGT.

With respect to this clone: The read stops 3 residues short of the end of the CDR3; the missing end is completed from the germline J gene. The V and J genes are TRBV7-3 and TRBJ2-3, with 8 positions matching TRBD1. The germline CDR1 and CDR2 sequences are SGHTA and FQGTGA. The CDR3 extends over 13 amino acids. The CDR3 sequence: CASSQGATETQYF. CDR3 bases read: TGTGCCAGCAGCCAGGGGGCAACGGAGACG.

As concerns this clone: The DNA ends 3 residues before the CDR3 does, and the rest of the CDR3 is filled in from the germline J gene. The chain employs TRBV20-1 and TRBJ1-4; D possibly corresponds to TRBD1 (6 bases). V was clipped by 0 bases and J by 7 bases, with 15 bases between them. Germline V gives CDR1 DFQATT, CDR2 SNEGSKA (reference sequence). The CDR3 is made up of 15 amino acids. The DNA read from the CDR3 is TGCAGTGCTAGAGACTTAGGGGGTCTGGGTGAAAAA. Residues: CSARDLGGLGEK. The entire CDR3 reads CSARDLGGLGEKLFF.

Notes on this clone: The CDR3 goes on 3 residues after the read ends, and that part is filled in from the germline J gene. This chain uses TRBV5-1 with TRBJ1-1, with a tentative D call TRBD1 (6 bases). The ends were cut back, 0 bases at V and 5 bases at J, with 17 bases in the middle. The CDR3 contains 16 residues. Germline loops: CDR1 SGHRS, CDR2 YFSETQ. The CDR3 bases that were read are TGCGCCAGCAGCTTGGCCCGGGGGGCGCCGGGAACTGAA. Its translation: CASSLARGAPGTE. The full CDR3 protein is CASSLARGAPGTEAFF.

With respect to this clone: The sequence runs out 3 residues before the end of the CDR3; the remainder is reconstructed from the germline J gene. The chain recombines TRBV20-1 with TRBJ2-3, with TRBD2 as a possible D gene (6 bases). Trimming removed 5 bases at V and 5 bases at J, with 11 bases between. The germline CDR1 and CDR2 sequences are DFQATT and SNEGSKA (reference sequence). This CDR3 is 12 amino acids long. The CDR3 protein is CSAGLGGDTQYF. The CDR3 bases that were read are TGCAGTGCTGGACTGGGGGGAGATACG.

As for this clone: With the read ending 3 residues before the CDR3 end, the germline J gene is used to fill in that end. The chain joins TRBV2 to TRBJ1-2; 9 bases are a match to TRBD1. The CDR3 runs to 13 residues. V gave up 8 bases and J gave up 4 bases; unmatched junction bases: 5. Germline assignment: CDR1 SNHLY and CDR2 FYNNEI. The CDR3 sequence is CASWDRVGYGYTF. The CDR3 bases that were read are TGTGCCAGCTGGGACAGGGTGGGCTATGGC. Filled out from reference TRBV2 and TRBJ1-2, the complete variable domain reads EPEVTQTPSHQVTQMGQEVILRCVPISNHLYFYWYRQILGQKVEFLVSFYNNEISEKSEIFDDQFSVERPDGSNFTLKIRSTKLEDSAMYFCASWDRVGYGYTFGSGTRLTVV.

Comment on this clone: The CDR3 is cut off 3 residues early in the read; its end comes from the germline J gene. The genes are TRBV2 and TRBJ2-3; tentatively, D is TRBD1 (6 bases). CDR1 and CDR2 from the germline V gene are SNHLY and FYNNEI. The CDR3 sequence is 16 residues long. The V end was cut by 5 bases, the J end by 2 bases, with 17 bases between. The covered CDR3 bases are TGTGCCAGCAGTTCGGGACAAGTGTCCTACACAGATACG. Its protein product is CASSSGQVSYTDT. In full, the CDR3 reads CASSSGQVSYTDTQYF.